These 2 T cell receptor beta chains share one sample of origin, sequenced in a study of blood T cell repertoires in COVID-19. Only in-frame clones appear in the TCRdb table, and some are missing; sequencing was by immunoSEQ multiplex PCR. The table has 81,000 or so clones, approximately 75% seen once. Sequencing used peripheral blood. Every receptor here comes from a human donor in a cohort sampled during active COVID-19.

The J gene is TRBJ2-1, the V gene TRBV4-2; 16 positions match TRBD2. V dropped 4 bases and J dropped 4; count of bases not matched to a gene: 7. Germline V lookup: CDR1 LGHNA, CDR2 YNFKEQ. The CDR3 totals 18 residues. CDR3 residues: CASSRQGTSGGEYNEQFF. In nucleotides, the CDR3 is TGTGCCAGCAGCCGCCAGGGGACTAGCGGGGGGGAATACAATGAGCAGTTCTTC.

The chain combines TRBV7-6 with TRBJ2-1, with D possibly being TRBD1 (5 bases). This CDR3 spans 14 amino acids. Germline values: CDR1 SGHVS, CDR2 FNYEAQ. Trimming removed 5 bases at V and 7 bases at J, with 15 bases between. CDR3 nucleotides: TGTGCCAGCAGCCCCGGGCCAGGGCCAAATGAGCAGTTCTTC. It translates to CASSPGPGPNEQFF.